The entry that follows covers one T cell receptor beta chain sequence. V was pared by 5 bases and J by 3 bases, with 12 bases between. The germline V gene has CDR1 SQVTM and CDR2 ANQGSEA. The CDR3 spans 13 residues. The sample originates from a study of blood T cell repertoires in COVID-19. Study-level information: Specimens from acute and convalescent COVID-19 originated in the United States, Italy and Spain. Sample material is recorded as cDNA or gDNA derived from T cells, B-cell-depleted T cells, or PBMCs.

In the original workflow: Researchers report that nucleated cell counts were estimated from reference gene primer amplification. Using immunoSEQ multiplex PCR, the repertoire was profiled, and TCRdb retains in-frame clones only, with some absent. V and J calls and clone size are those listed in that table; D and trimming were worked out from the DNA. The sample carries fewer than 40,000 clones, about 90% recorded once. The TCR comes from a woman between 65 and 79 years old with active COVID-19. The genes are TRBV29-1 and TRBJ2-3; D is possibly TRBD1 (5 bases). The specimen sequenced was peripheral blood. The CDR3 loop reads CSVIWQGTDTQYF. The CDR3 DNA follows: TGCAGCGTTATTTGGCAGGGTACAGATACGCAGTATTTT.